This TCR beta chain was captured by sequencing in a study of post-analysis software for immune sequencing data. Remarks on this clonotype: The target antigen is unknown.

The V gene's germline CDR1 is DFQATT and CDR2 SNEGSKA (reference sequence). V was trimmed by 6 bases and J by 7 bases, leaving 19 bases between them. This CDR3 contains 14 residues. General observations from the study: Controls showed lower frequencies than patients for four to six TRBV segments, and TRBV5-6, TRBV5-1 and TRBV20-1 were among these. Significantly lower normalized Chao1 diversity was found in patients with multiple sclerosis relative to controls.

Libraries were made from TCR beta cDNA, and they carried unique molecular identifiers. TCRdb passed the PCR reads through MiXCR, listing each CDR3 protein once. The data show hundreds of thousands of distinct CDR3 sequences, 55% to 60% seen once. This receptor was obtained from a girl aged 2 to 9 with multiple sclerosis. Material: blood. This chain links TRBV20-1 with TRBJ2-4, with a weak D call TRBD2 (6 bases). This chain's CDR3 is CSAPRPGTGNIQYF. In DNA form, the CDR3 reads TGCAGTGCCCCCCGGCCCGGGACTGGGAACATTCAGTACTTC.